The sequence of this T cell receptor beta chain was determined in a study of blood T cell repertoires in COVID-19. Study at large: Whether acute or convalescent, the COVID-19 samples came from the United States, Italy and Spain. PBMCs, B-cell-depleted T cells, or T cells were the source of the cDNA or gDNA that made up the material.

CDR3 length equals 15 residues. The germline V gene encodes CDR1 SEHNR and CDR2 FQNEAQ (reference sequence). V lost 0 bases to trimming and J lost 4 bases; unmatched junction nucleotides: 3. In the original processing: For nucleated cells, counts were estimated from reference gene primer amplification. The method was immunoSEQ multiplex PCR; TCRdb's version includes in-frame clones alone and lacks a portion of them. Clonal size and the V and J genes are those of that table, whereas D and trimming came from the DNA. The sample yields 400,000 to 450,000 clones, approximately 91% seen once. Seattle patients were enrolled while actively infected and followed longitudinally.

The V gene is TRBV7-9, the J gene TRBJ1-2; 9 bases line up with TRBD1. The sequence was obtained from a woman in her thirties or forties with COVID-19, enrolled during active disease. The sample was peripheral blood. CDR3 nucleotides: TGTGCCAGCAGCTTAGCTGGACAGGGGATCTATGGCTACACCTTC. This translates into CASSLAGQGIYGYTF.